This record covers a single T cell receptor beta chain. The antigen is not known. Blood was drawn once from each donor into heparinised tubes. The draws averaged about 120 mL. Expressed TCRB transcripts were sequenced because the entire RNA isolate underwent reverse transcription. Generated by immunoSEQ multiplex PCR, the TCRdb table keeps only in-frame clones and is missing some. The sample holds hundreds of thousands of clones, about a tenth seen once. The data were taken from a study of beta chain features in type 1 diabetes. Study-level findings and limits: An over-representation of cells with high TCR expression could result from cDNA sequencing. For Type 1 diabetes patients, all four CD4+ subsets carried TCRB CDR3s that were moderately but significantly shorter.

V was clipped by 5 bases and J by 4 bases; unmatched bases: 6. The CDR3 loop spans 16 amino acids. Germline V gene data show CDR1 as SGHAT and CDR2 as FQNNGV. The sequence came from a man aged 25-45 years with type 1 diabetes. Sequencing was performed on central memory CD4+ T cells from blood. The V call is TRBV11-2, the J call TRBJ2-3, with 13 nucleotides matching TRBD2. The CDR3 loop is CASSVQTSGGPDTQYF. The CDR3 coding sequence is TGTGCCAGCAGCGTGCAGACTAGCGGGGGGCCAGATACGCAGTATTTT.